These 4 T cell receptor beta chains originate from one sample sequenced in a study of beta chain features in type 1 diabetes. The authors reverse transcribed all of the isolated RNA, so sequencing captured expressed TCRB transcripts. Using immunoSEQ multiplex PCR, the repertoire was profiled, and TCRdb retains in-frame clones only, with some absent. Seen here are approximately 160,000 clones, about 9.3% observed once, and the top ten hold around 0.48%. The study's findings and limits: All four CD4+ subsets from Type 1 diabetes patients carried moderately but significantly shorter TCRB CDR3s.

Their recognized antigens are unknown. The sequenced sample consisted of central memory CD4+ T cells from blood. The receptors originated from a young man with type 1 diabetes.

The chain couples TRBV7-2 to TRBJ2-1, with 9 bases aligning to TRBD2. The CDR3 is 16 residues long. In germline, CDR1 is SGHTA, CDR2 FQGNSA. V shed 4 bases and J 4 bases; nucleotides not matched to a gene: 8. CDR3 in amino acids: CASSSAWSGRYNEQFF. CDR3 nucleotide sequence: TGTGCCAGCAGCTCCGCATGGAGCGGGAGGTACAATGAGCAGTTCTTC.

This clone was counted a few times. The chain employs TRBV19 and TRBJ1-5, with unresolved D. Germline CDR1 LNHDA, CDR2 SQIVND (reference sequence). The CDR3 consists of 15 residues. V lost 3 bases and J 0 bases, leaving 9 bases between the germline ends. DNA of the CDR3: TGTGCCAGTAGTATGGCCAGTCTTAGCAATCAGCCCCAGCATTTT. Residues: CASSMASLSNQPQHF.

This chain joins TRBV7-2 and TRBJ2-7; a weak D match, TRBD1 (6 bases). The CDR3 is 15 amino acids. Germline loops: CDR1 SGHTA, CDR2 FQGNSA. Trimming pared 5 bases from V and 3 bases from J, leaving 17 bases between. CDR3 sequence reads: CASSGRVGQHYEQYF. The CDR3 nucleotides are TGTGCCAGCAGCGGCCGGGTTGGACAGCACTACGAGCAGTACTTC.

CDR3 protein: CASSLVNNEQFF. The CDR3 coding sequence is TGTGCCAGCAGCTTAGTAAACAATGAGCAGTTCTTC. V usage is TRBV7-6 and J usage is TRBJ2-1; D gene uncertain. Trimming cost V 1 base and J 5 bases, with 3 bases left between them. CDR1 and CDR2 from the germline V gene are SGHVS and FNYEAQ. This CDR3 is 12 amino acids long.